This T cell receptor (beta chain) was captured by sequencing in a study of T cell responses to AZD1222 COVID-19 vaccine. Study-wide context: Pooled together were second doses at about 4 or about 12 weeks.

Clones were read by immunoSEQ multiplex PCR, and TCRdb kept only the in-frame ones, dropping some. This repertoire shows more than 110,000 clones, over 85% found once; its top ten account for under 6.5%. Study-level results: With dominance at 160-218 and 743-854, vaccine-associated CD4 TCRs spanned spike.

Remarks on this clone: Its antigen is unidentified.

The receptor's source is an adult in good health. The sample consisted of peripheral blood, taken on day 0 of AZD1222 vaccination.

Here the CDR3 DNA reads TGTGCCAGCAGTGCAGAGACAGGGGTCGAGCAGTACTTC. It codes for CASSAETGVEQYF. The chain employs TRBV6-6 and TRBJ2-7, with TRBD1 matching 8 bases. Looked up from germline, CDR1 is MNHNY and CDR2 is SVGAGI (reference sequence). The CDR3 is 13 residues long. Trimming at V came to 5 bases and at J to 6 bases, leaving 6 bases not matched to a gene.